This T cell receptor beta chain came from a study of CD8+ T cells in alopecia areata. Across the study: Treated patients were given oral tofacitinib, which was dosed at 5 to 10 mg twice daily. Study observations and caveats: Greater clonality was observed in lesional scalp samples, especially alopecia totalis/universalis, versus normal scalp.

T lymphocytes (CD4+ and CD8+) were sorted from PBMCs. A word on this clone: No antigen is known for it.

V dropped 3 bases and J dropped 7 bases, with 10 bases sitting between them. CDR1 and CDR2 (germline): GTSNPN, SVGIG (reference sequence). The CDR3 spans 12 residues. The sequencing template was cDNA reverse transcribed from extracted RNA. This table comes from immunoSEQ multiplex PCR, and its TCRdb copy is limited to in-frame clones, with some not included. Of some 95,000 clones listed, roughly two fifths are singletons. The sequenced sample consisted of CD4+ T cells sorted from blood. J is TRBJ2-1 and V is TRBV30; no reliable D call. The sequence came from a human donor with alopecia areata. CDR3 region: CAWSVLRNEQFF. CDR3 DNA: TGTGCCTGGAGCGTTCTCCGGAATGAGCAGTTCTTC.